The TCR beta chain described here comes from a study of technical replicates of blood from several donors. Assay: immunoSEQ multiplex PCR; the TCRdb copy retains only in-frame clones and omits some. This sample has about 15,000 clones; approximately 87% occur once, and the top ten carry 12%. Losses at the gene ends were 6 bases for V and 0 bases for J; bases not matched to a gene: 8. The CDR3 consists of 17 residues. Germline-derived CDR1 and CDR2 are PRHDT and FYEKMQ (reference sequence). The sequencing input was PBMCs. The sequence derives from a human donor in good health. The J gene is TRBJ1-1, the V gene TRBV13; TRBD1 agrees at 12 bases. The CDR3, as DNA: TGTGCCAGCAGGGCCGGGACAGGGGGCTCTTTGAACACTGAAGCTTTCTTT. This translates into CASRAGTGGSLNTEAFF.